This is a list of T cell receptor beta chains from one sample in a study of cytomegalovirus exposure and HLA in healthy donors. TCRdb's copy holds only in-frame clones and misses some; the assay was immunoSEQ multiplex PCR. Of under 200,000 clones listed, roughly 60% are singletons. The specimen sequenced was PBMCs. The receptors derive from a man aged 35-49 years in good health and CMV-seronegative. Both conserved end residues are part of each CDR3. The order of the fields is clone size, V gene, D gene, J gene, CDR3 DNA, CDR3 protein. D genes are given only for firm matches. The size field is filled for only some rows; it gives once, few, many or a size class.

-	TRBV5-6	-	TRBJ1-6	TGTGCCAGCAGCCCAAGACGGACAGAAAATAATTCACCCCTCCACTTT	CASSPRRTENNSPLHF
-	TRBV19	TRBD1	TRBJ1-2	TGTGCCAGTAGTATGGACAGGGAAACGCGCTACACCTTC	CASSMDRETRYTF
-	TRBV12-5	TRBD1	TRBJ1-1	TGTGCTAGTGGTTTGACAGGGGGCGAGAACACTGAAGCTTTCTTT	CASGLTGGENTEAFF
-	TRBV6-6	-	TRBJ1-6	TGTGCCAGCAGTTACCAACAAGGATCCGGGAATTCACCCCTCCACTTT	CASSYQQGSGNSPLHF
-	TRBV4-1	-	TRBJ1-6	TGCGCCAGCAGCCAACATACAGGGTCGGGCAATTCACCCCTCCACTTT	CASSQHTGSGNSPLHF
-	TRBV6-1	-	TRBJ2-7	TGTGCCAGCAGAGAAGACAGGTTCCCCTACGAGCAGTACTTC	CASREDRFPYEQYF
few	TRBV7-9	-	TRBJ2-5	TGTGCCAGCAGCAAAGGACAGCTAAAAGAGACCCAGTACTTC	CASSKGQLKETQYF
-	TRBV27	-	TRBJ2-3	TGTGCCAGCAGTTTTCGGGTGGCAGATACGCAGTATTTT	CASSFRVADTQYF
-	TRBV6-6	-	TRBJ1-4	TGTGCCAGCAGTTCTCCAGGGAATGAAAAACTGTTTTTT	CASSSPGNEKLFF
-	TRBV29-1	-	TRBJ1-1	TGCAGCGTTGTCCGGGGGGCCAACACTGAAGCTTTCTTT	CSVVRGANTEAFF
few	TRBV15	TRBD2	TRBJ2-1	TGTGCCACCAGCAGAGATGTTAGCGGGGGGAGCTCCTACAATGAGCAGTTCTTC	CATSRDVSGGSSYNEQFF
-	TRBV19	TRBD2	TRBJ2-2	TGTGCCAGTACCACCCTAGCGGGGGGGCCCGGGGAGCTGTTTTTT	CASTTLAGGPGELFF
few	TRBV18	-	TRBJ1-1	TGTGCCAGCTCACCTCCCGAGAGGAAGTACACTGAAGCTTTCTTT	CASSPPERKYTEAFF
few	TRBV6-5	-	TRBJ2-3	TGTGCCAGCAGCCTCCGAGATACGCAGTATTTT	CASSLRDTQYF
-	TRBV15	TRBD2	TRBJ2-7	TGTGCCACCAGGCTGCTAGCGGGGGATAGCTACGAGCAGTACTTC	CATRLLAGDSYEQYF
few	TRBV19	-	TRBJ2-1	TGTGCCAGTAGTATAGGAACGGAGGGGCCGCCCCTTCCTAGTGAGCAGTTCTTC	CASSIGTEGPPLPSEQFF
-	TRBV6-6	TRBD2	TRBJ2-1	TGTGCCAGCAGTTACCCTGTAGCGGGGCAGAGCAATGAGCAGTTCTTC	CASSYPVAGQSNEQFF
-	TRBV2	-	TRBJ2-3	TGTGCCAGCAGGAAAGGGATCCAGCGGGGCACAGATACGCAGTATTTT	CASRKGIQRGTDTQYF
few	TRBV7-2	TRBD1	TRBJ2-3	TGTGCCAGCAGCTTGGACAGGGATACGCAGTATTTT	CASSLDRDTQYF
-	TRBV18	TRBD1	TRBJ1-1	TGTGCCAGCTCACCTTTTTCGACAGGGGAGGACACTGAAGCTTTCTTT	CASSPFSTGEDTEAFF
-	TRBV6-1	-	TRBJ1-1	TGTGCCAGCACCCGGTTCGGGGATGGCACTGAAGCTTTCTTT	CASTRFGDGTEAFF
-	TRBV27	-	TRBJ1-6	TGTGCCAGCAGTCCCCGGGTGGGGGGATATAATTCACCCCTCCACTTT	CASSPRVGGYNSPLHF
few	TRBV30	-	TRBJ1-2	TGTGCCTGGAGTCTCTCTAACCTGGGTGTGGGCCAACGCTATGGCTACACCTTC	CAWSLSNLGVGQRYGYTF
few	TRBV27	TRBD2	TRBJ2-7	TGTGCCAGCAGTTCCACGGGACTAGCGGGAGGTCCGAGCTCCTACGAGCAGTACTTC	CASSSTGLAGGPSSYEQYF
-	TRBV5-1	-	TRBJ2-1	TGCGCCAGCAGCTCGATGGGGGGTCATCTCGTGGGAAACCACAATGAGCAGTTCTTC	CASSSMGGHLVGNHNEQFF
-	TRBV30	-	TRBJ2-3	TGTGCCCGGTCTACCTCAGATACGCAGTATTTT	CARSTSDTQYF
-	TRBV4-1	TRBD2	TRBJ2-7	TGCGCCAGCAGCCAAGAGGTGAGCGGGGGGGCCTACGAGCAGTACTTC	CASSQEVSGGAYEQYF
-	TRBV4-3	TRBD2	TRBJ2-1	TGCGCCAGCAGCCGGCGACTAGCGGGAGGGTATGAGCAGTTCTTC	CASSRRLAGGYEQFF
once	TRBV7-3	-	TRBJ1-2	TGTGCCAGCAGCGTAACAGCGAACTATGGCTACACCTTC	CASSVTANYGYTF
-	TRBV15	-	TRBJ2-3	TGTGCCACCAGAGTGGACAGAATAATTCATACGCAGTATTTT	CATRVDRIIHTQYF
-	TRBV10-3	TRBD1	TRBJ2-7	TGTGCCACTTCCGATGGGGACAGACAGTACTTC	CATSDGDRQYF
-	TRBV29-1	-	TRBJ2-1	TGCAGCGGTTCGATCAGGGAAGATGAGCAGTTCTTC	CSGSIREDEQFF
-	TRBV6-5	TRBD1	TRBJ2-2	TGTGCCAGCAGTTATATCGGACAGGGTTTCACCGGGGAGCTGTTTTTT	CASSYIGQGFTGELFF
-	TRBV5-1	-	TRBJ1-6	TGCGCCAGCAGCTCCTCAAGCGGATCACCCCTCCACTTT	CASSSSSGSPLHF
-	TRBV6-5	-	TRBJ1-2	TGTGCCAGCAGCCAGGGGAATGGCTACACCTTC	CASSQGNGYTF
-	TRBV21-1	-	TRBJ2-2	TGTGCCAGCAGCAAAAGGGGTGACACCGGGGAGCTGTTTTTT	CASSKRGDTGELFF
-	TRBV7-9	-	TRBJ1-3	TGTGCCAGCAGCCTGAGGGAAAACACCATATATTTT	CASSLRENTIYF
-	TRBV19	-	TRBJ1-4	TGTGCCAGTAGTATGTCCGGGACTTTGGCCGAAAAACTGTTTTTT	CASSMSGTLAEKLFF
-	TRBV7-3	-	TRBJ2-5	TGTGCCAGCAGCTTAACGCTCCAGGGGACCCAGTACTTC	CASSLTLQGTQYF
-	TRBV11-2	TRBD2	TRBJ2-7	TGTGCCAGCAGCGAGCAGCGGAGCGGGAGGGATTACGAGCAGTACTTC	CASSEQRSGRDYEQYF
few	TRBV4-1	-	TRBJ1-1	TGCGCCAGCAGCCAAGCCGGAGGTGGTGAAGCTTTCTTT	CASSQAGGGEAFF
once	TRBV5-6	-	TRBJ1-2	TGTGCCAGCAGCTCCCCGAGAAGGGAGGCTAACTATGGCTACACCTTC	CASSSPRREANYGYTF
few	TRBV15	-	TRBJ1-2	TGTGCCACCAGCAGAGAGTCTGCGGGCAAAGCTAACTATGGCTACACCTTC	CATSRESAGKANYGYTF
-	TRBV6-6	TRBD1	TRBJ1-2	TGTGCCAGCAGTAAAAGGACAGGGGCTAACTATGGCTACACCTTC	CASSKRTGANYGYTF
few	TRBV29-1	TRBD1	TRBJ2-7	TGCAGCGTTGGCACTAACCGGGACAGCTACGAGCAGTACTTC	CSVGTNRDSYEQYF
few	TRBV5-4	-	TRBJ1-2	TGTGCCAGCAGCTTACTAGGGCTTAACTATGGCTACACCTTC	CASSLLGLNYGYTF